This TCR beta chain was captured in a study of cytomegalovirus exposure and HLA in healthy donors. Germline CDR1 is MNHEY and CDR2 is SVGAGI. V trimming: 0 bases; J trimming: 5 bases; junction bases outside the gene matches: 6. This CDR3 region has 16 residues. PCR employed 60 Vbeta and 13 Jbeta primers. Method: immunoSEQ multiplex PCR; TCRdb's copy keeps in-frame clones and lacks some. The top ten hold about 1.8% of the sample, which has fewer than 120,000 clones, 70% to 90% seen once. This sequence was found in a middle-aged man in good health and CMV-seronegative. Specimen: PBMCs. V and J are TRBV6-5 and TRBJ2-2; 7 bases are shared with TRBD2. For the CDR3, the DNA is TGTGCCAGCAGTTACTCGGGAGGGTCGGGGACCGGGGAGCTGTTTTTT. Its protein product is CASSYSGGSGTGELFF.